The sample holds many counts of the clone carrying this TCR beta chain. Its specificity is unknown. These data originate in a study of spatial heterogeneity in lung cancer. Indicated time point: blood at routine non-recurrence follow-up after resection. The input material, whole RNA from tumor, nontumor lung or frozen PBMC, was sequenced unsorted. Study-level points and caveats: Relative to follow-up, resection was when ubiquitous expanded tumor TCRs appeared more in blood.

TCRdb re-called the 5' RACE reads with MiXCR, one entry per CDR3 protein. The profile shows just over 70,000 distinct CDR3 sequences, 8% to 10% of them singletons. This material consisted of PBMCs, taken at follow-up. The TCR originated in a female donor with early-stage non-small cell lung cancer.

The CDR3 DNA is TGTGCCAGCAGTCCCGCAGGGAGTAACTATGGCTACACCTTC. Translated: CASSPAGSNYGYTF. The chain links TRBV2 to TRBJ1-2, with a possible D match to TRBD1 (5 bases). This CDR3 is 14 amino acids long. Germline V gene data show CDR1 as SNHLY and CDR2 as FYNNEI. Trimming removed 5 bases at V and 1 base at J, with 11 bases between.